These T cell receptor beta chains were read from a single sample in a study of Graves' ophthalmopathy and Graves' hyperthyroidism. MiXCR, applied by TCRdb to the multiplex PCR reads, yields one record per CDR3 protein. This sample has almost 750,000 distinct CDR3 sequences; around 40% occur once, and the top ten carry 44%. Sequencing used peripheral blood. Every receptor here comes from an adult man with Graves' ophthalmopathy. The CDR3 runs from the conserved cysteine through the conserved F or W. A D gene is named only where the DNA matches it firmly. Clone sizes are given selectively: once, few, many, or a class where the clone is expanded.

V gene,clone size,J gene,D gene,CDR3 DNA,CDR3 protein
TRBV9,many,TRBJ1-1,NA,TGTGCCAGCAGCGTAGGGGCAATGAACACTGAAGCTTTCTTT,CASSVGAMNTEAFF
TRBV14,NA,TRBJ1-1,NA,TGTGCCAGCAGCCCCGGGGGCGGGGGCACTGAAGCTTTCTTT,CASSPGGGGTEAFF
TRBV7-9,NA,TRBJ2-6,NA,TGTGCCAGCAGCTTCAAGTCGGGGCCGGGCTCTGGGGCCAACGTCCTGACTTTC,CASSFKSGPGSGANVLTF
TRBV6-1,NA,TRBJ1-3,NA,TGTGCCAGCAGTTACTCCCTTCCAGGGGTTAGCTCTGGAAACACCATATATTTT,CASSYSLPGVSSGNTIYF
TRBV20-1,few,TRBJ2-7,NA,TGCAGTGCTAGTGGGGGGTACGAGCAGTACTTC,CSASGGYEQYF
TRBV9,NA,TRBJ2-5,NA,TGTGCCAGCAGCGTAGGCAGGGTTGAGACCCAGTACTTC,CASSVGRVETQYF
TRBV7-2,many,TRBJ2-5,NA,TGTGCCAGCATCCAGTGGGAGCGGGCCTTGGAGACCCAGTACTTC,CASIQWERALETQYF
TRBV7-9,NA,TRBJ2-7,NA,TGTGCCAGCAGCTTATTCGGGGGCGACTCCTACGAGCAGTACTTC,CASSLFGGDSYEQYF
TRBV7-9,NA,TRBJ2-7,NA,TGTGCCAGCAGCTTAAGAAGACACGAGCAGTACTTC,CASSLRRHEQYF
TRBV20-1,NA,TRBJ1-5,TRBD1,TGCAGTGCTAGAGCGGAGGTGGGACAGGGGCGCAATCAGCCCCAGCATTTT,CSARAEVGQGRNQPQHF
TRBV7-2,once,TRBJ2-5,TRBD2,TGTGCCAGCAGCCCGTTAGGACTAGCGGAAGAGACCCAGTACTTC,CASSPLGLAEETQYF
TRBV15,NA,TRBJ2-7,TRBD1,TGTGCCACGAAAAAACAGGGGATATCCTACGAGCAGTACTTC,CATKKQGISYEQYF